The clone carrying this T cell receptor (beta chain) was observed many times. This entry belongs to a study of T cells in Graves' hyperthyroidism and ophthalmopathy. RNA transcripts yielded amplified TCR beta CDR3 regions. With the HTBI primer set, the TCR CDR3 went through a first round of RT-PCR. TCRdb re-derived calls from the multiplex PCR reads in MiXCR, one entry per CDR3 protein. Here the sample spans 500,000 or so distinct CDR3 sequences, more than 15% being singletons. This CDR3 contains 15 residues. Germline CDR1 and CDR2: SGHTA and FQGNSA. Trimming shortened V by 5 bases and J by 0 bases, and 10 bases separated the two germline ends.

The clonotype was recovered from a woman in her 30s with Graves' ophthalmopathy. V is TRBV7-2 and J is TRBJ1-4; possible D gene TRBD1, 6 bases. Sequencing input: blood. The CDR3, as DNA: TGTGCCAGCAGCCATTGGACAGCAACTAATGAAAAACTGTTTTTT. This gives the protein CASSHWTATNEKLFF.